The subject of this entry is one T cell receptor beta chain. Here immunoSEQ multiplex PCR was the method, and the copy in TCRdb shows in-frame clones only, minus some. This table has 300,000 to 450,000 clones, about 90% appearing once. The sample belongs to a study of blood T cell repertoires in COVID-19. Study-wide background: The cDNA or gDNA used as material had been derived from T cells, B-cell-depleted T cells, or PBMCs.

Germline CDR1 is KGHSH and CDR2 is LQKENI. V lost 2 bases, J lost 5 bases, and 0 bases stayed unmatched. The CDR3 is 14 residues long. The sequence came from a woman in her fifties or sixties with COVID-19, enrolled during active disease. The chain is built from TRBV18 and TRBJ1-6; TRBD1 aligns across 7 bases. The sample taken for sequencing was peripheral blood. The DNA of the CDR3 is TGTGCCAGCTCACCAGGGACAGATAATTCACCCCTCCACTTT. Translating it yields CASSPGTDNSPLHF. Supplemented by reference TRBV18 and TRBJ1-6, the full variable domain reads NAGVMQNPRHLVRRRGQEARLRCSPMKGHSHVYWYRQLPEEGLKFMVYLQKENIIDESGMPKERFSAEFPKEGPSILRIQQVVRGDSAAYFCASSPGTDNSPLHFGNGTRLTVT.